Shown below are 26 T cell receptor beta chains from a single sample sequenced in a study of shared clonotypes between healthy human individuals. The table came from immunoSEQ multiplex PCR; TCRdb's copy has only in-frame clones and leaves some out. The data show over a million clones, 78% seen once. The sequencing sample was made of memory CD4+ T cells from PBMCs. Subset of the sample: CD45RA-negative fraction. These receptors originate from a man aged 18-30 years in good health. Some clones in this sample may be carry-over from other donors' samples.

The chain carries TRBV7-8 and TRBJ1-4; D might be TRBD1 (5 bases). The CDR3 length is 14 residues. Germline V gene sequence: CDR1 SGHVS, CDR2 FQNEAQ. V was clipped by 1 base and J by 7 bases, with 10 bases between them. CDR3 sequence reads: CASSLGGRGEKLFF. DNA of the CDR3: TGTGCCAGCAGCTTAGGGGGGAGAGGTGAAAAACTGTTTTTT.

This chain links TRBV4-3 with TRBJ2-7; D could derive from TRBD1 or TRBD2 (6 bases each). The germline CDR1 and CDR2 sequences are LGHNA and YSLEER. This CDR3 region has 14 residues. Between the trimmed V and J ends, which lost 1 base and 3 bases, there was a span of 10 bases. The DNA for the CDR3 is TGCGCCAGCAGCCAAGGCAGGGGAGGCTACGAGCAGTACTTC. Translation gives CASSQGRGGYEQYF.

The V and J genes are TRBV18 and TRBJ1-4; D unclear. The CDR3 contains 14 residues. The germline V and J ends were trimmed by 3 bases and 2 bases, with 7 bases remaining between them. Germline V gene sequence: CDR1 KGHSH, CDR2 LQKENI. The CDR3 protein is CASSPSRTNEKLFF. DNA of the CDR3: TGTGCCAGCTCACCGAGTAGGACTAATGAAAAACTGTTTTTT.

The chain carries TRBV10-3 and TRBJ2-1; D is uncertain. The V end lost 5 bases, the J end lost 6 bases, and 11 bases lay between the germline ends. This CDR3 has 13 amino acids. Germline V gene lookup returns CDR1 ENHRY and CDR2 SYGVKD. The CDR3 DNA is TGTGCCATCAGTCCCCTTAGGGCCAATGAGCAGTTCTTC. Amino acids: CAISPLRANEQFF.

CDR3 region: CASIEGGVAGGQYF. The CDR3 DNA reads TGTGCCAGCATCGAGGGGGGGGTAGCGGGAGGCCAGTACTTC. The rearrangement uses TRBV28 and TRBJ2-5, with TRBD2 identical over 10 bases. The germline V gene encodes CDR1 MDHEN and CDR2 SYDVKM. The CDR3 totals 14 residues. Trimming removed 7 bases from V and 10 bases from J; junction bases left unmatched: 12.

Only a few counts were recorded for this clone. One end of the junction varies from germline; a read error may be responsible. The genes are TRBV27 and TRBJ2-1, with D possibly being TRBD2 (5 bases). CDR1 is MNHEY, CDR2 SMNVEV, per germline (reference sequence). The CDR3 consists of 16 residues. The chain's CDR3 is CASNLRGWDSYNEQFF. The DNA of the CDR3 is TGTGCCAGCAATTTAAGAGGGTGGGATTCCTACAATGAGCAGTTCTTC.

This chain connects TRBV10-3 to TRBJ2-3; no reliable D call. CDR1 is ENHRY and CDR2 is SYGVKD in the germline V gene. V was clipped by 6 bases and J by 4 bases, with 11 bases between them. This CDR3 contains 13 residues. The CDR3: CAISTEGADTQYF. CDR3 nucleotides: TGTGCCATCAGCACGGAAGGCGCAGATACGCAGTATTTT.

The rearrangement joins TRBV18 to TRBJ1-2, with 9 bases identical to TRBD1. Germline V gene lookup returns CDR1 KGHSH and CDR2 LQKENI. Trimming cost V 3 bases and J 6 bases; bases outside gene matches: 5. The CDR3 covers 14 residues. CDR3 in amino acids: CASSPKDRGHGYTF. In DNA, the CDR3 is TGTGCCAGCTCACCTAAGGACAGGGGCCATGGCTACACCTTC.

This clone was observed a handful of times. This chain uses TRBV6-5 with TRBJ2-3, with D tentatively TRBD2 (5 bases). Looked up from germline, CDR1 is MNHEY and CDR2 is SVGAGI. V lost 5 bases to trimming and J lost 7 bases, with 13 bases between them. This CDR3 comprises 13 residues. The CDR3 loop is CASSRALANTQYF. In nucleotides, the CDR3 is TGTGCCAGCAGTAGGGCGCTAGCCAATACGCAGTATTTT.

V gene TRBV7-9 combines with J gene TRBJ1-2; no definite D call. The germline CDR1 and CDR2 sequences are SEHNR and FQNEAQ (reference sequence). The CDR3 runs 15 residues. Deletions cut 2 bases from V and 2 bases from J, with 12 bases between. CDR3 amino acids: CASSLSPGTNYGYTF. The CDR3 bases are TGTGCCAGCAGCTTATCCCCCGGTACGAACTATGGCTACACCTTC.

This clone was counted a few times. CDR3 sequence: CASTGIKSSYNEQFF. CDR3 sequence (DNA): TGCGCCAGCACCGGGATTAAGAGCTCCTACAATGAGCAGTTCTTC. The chain carries TRBV5-1 and TRBJ2-1; a possible D gene is TRBD2 (5 bases). This CDR3 spans 15 amino acids. The germline CDR1 and CDR2 sequences are SGHRS and YFSETQ. The ends were cut back, 6 bases at V and 0 bases at J, with 13 bases in the middle. Together with reference TRBV5-1 and TRBJ2-1, the CDR3 gives the full variable domain: KAGVTQTPRYLIKTRGQQVTLSCSPISGHRSVSWYQQTPGQGLQFLFEYFSETQRNKGNFPGRFSGRQFSNSRSEMNVSTLELGDSALYLCASTGIKSSYNEQFFGPGTRLTVL.

J is TRBJ1-5 and V is TRBV7-2; D call uncertain. The CDR3 is made up of 13 amino acids. V was shortened by 5 bases and J by 9 bases, with 14 bases between the two germline ends. Germline-derived CDR1 and CDR2 are SGHTA and FQGNSA. CDR3 in amino acids: CASSPMGSVPQHF. The CDR3 nucleotides read TGTGCCAGCAGCCCGATGGGGTCCGTGCCCCAGCATTTT.

V is TRBV11-2 and J is TRBJ2-5, with 8 bases fitting TRBD2. This CDR3 region has 17 residues. The V gene's germline CDR1 is SGHAT and CDR2 FQNNGV. The junction had 9 bases not matched to a gene; V was cut back by 2 bases and J by 1 base. This CDR3 reads CASSLKGREAPQETQYF. In nucleotides, the CDR3 is TGTGCCAGCAGCTTAAAAGGGCGGGAGGCACCCCAAGAGACCCAGTACTTC.

The rearrangement links TRBV28 to TRBJ1-6; D unresolved. The germline V gene encodes CDR1 MDHEN and CDR2 SYDVKM. V was cut by 7 bases and J by 9 bases, with 13 bases left in between. The CDR3 length is 13 residues. Here the CDR3 DNA reads TGTGCCAGCACCCACCCGATAGGTTCACCCCTCCACTTT. Translation gives CASTHPIGSPLHF.

The chain links TRBV14 to TRBJ2-1, with a possible D match to TRBD2 (6 bases). Germline CDR1 reads SGHDN; CDR2 reads FVKESK. This CDR3 contains 15 residues. Trimming cost V 3 bases and J 8 bases, with 17 bases left between them. The chain's CDR3 is CASSQPGEGKDEQFF. DNA of the CDR3: TGTGCCAGCAGCCAGCCGGGAGAGGGTAAGGATGAGCAGTTCTTC.

This clone occurred many times. The chain uses TRBV7-3 and TRBJ2-3, with D uncertain. Trimming removed 6 bases at V and 5 bases at J, with 15 bases between. The CDR3 spans 14 residues. Per germline, CDR1 SGHTA and CDR2 FQGTGA. Here the CDR3 DNA reads TGTGCCAGCAGTCGGACGGGCATCGGAGATACGCAGTATTTT. The encoded protein is CASSRTGIGDTQYF.

The V and J genes are TRBV19 and TRBJ1-2; D may be TRBD1 (5 bases). V dropped 4 bases and J dropped 0 bases, with 15 bases sitting between them. This CDR3 is 16 amino acids long. Looked up from germline, CDR1 is LNHDA and CDR2 is SQIVND (reference sequence). The CDR3 is CASSTAGTLTNYGYTF. The DNA for the CDR3 is TGTGCCAGTAGTACTGCCGGGACCCTGACTAACTATGGCTACACCTTC. Full variable domain (remainder filled in from reference TRBV19 and TRBJ1-2): DGGITQSPKYLFRKEGQNVTLSCEQNLNHDAMYWYRQDPGQGLRLIYYSQIVNDFQKGDIAEGYSVSREKKESFPLTVTSAQKNPTAFYLCASSTAGTLTNYGYTFGSGTRLTVV.

In this sample, this clone turned up a few times. This chain links TRBV21-1 with TRBJ2-1; the table calls TRBD2, which could not be checked here. TRBV21-1 is shown as a pseudogene. The CDR3 contains 13 residues. The CDR3 nucleotides read TGTGCCAGCAGCAAGGCTAGCGGGGGCCCTCAGTTCTTC. Protein sequence: CASSKASGGPQFF.

The chain carries TRBV28 and TRBJ2-7; TRBD1 agrees at 9 bases. J gave up 0 bases and V 8 bases, and 8 bases lay outside the gene matches. The germline V gene encodes CDR1 MDHEN and CDR2 SYDVKM. The CDR3 has 15 amino acids. CDR3 sequence reads: CASRNDRGSSYEQYF. The CDR3 nucleotides are TGTGCCAGCCGAAACGACAGGGGGAGCTCCTACGAGCAGTACTTC. The full variable domain, with the rest looked up from reference TRBV28 and TRBJ2-7, is DVKVTQSSRYLVKRTGEKVFLECVQDMDHENMFWYRQDPGLGLRLIYFSYDVKMKEKGDIPEGYSVSREKKERFSLILESASTNQTSMYLCASRNDRGSSYEQYFGPGTRLTVT.

This sequence joins TRBV7-9 and TRBJ2-7, with D maybe TRBD2 (5 bases). Germline loops: CDR1 SEHNR, CDR2 FQNEAQ (reference sequence). CDR3 length equals 15 residues. Trimming removed 2 bases at V and 0 bases at J, with 11 bases between. The CDR3 protein is CASSLSGNPSYEQYF. DNA of the CDR3: TGTGCCAGCAGCTTATCCGGGAACCCCTCCTACGAGCAGTACTTC.

CDR3 bases: TGTGCCAGCAGCCTAAGGGGGACAGTGGGGACCCAGTACTTC. This translates into CASSLRGTVGTQYF. The chain couples TRBV7-2 to TRBJ2-5; TRBD1 matches at 7 bases. Germline CDR1 reads SGHTA; CDR2 reads FQGNSA. With 5 bases clipped from V and 7 bases from J, the junction kept 10 bases outside the gene matches. The CDR3 extends over 14 amino acids.

The chain links TRBV27 to TRBJ2-1; TRBD2 is a possible D gene (5 bases). The CDR3 has 15 residues. Germline CDR1 reads MNHEY; CDR2 reads SMNVEV (reference sequence). V dropped 2 bases and J dropped 4 bases, with 12 bases sitting between them. As DNA, the CDR3 is TGTGCCAGCAGTTTAGCGGGCAGACCTTACAATGAGCAGTTCTTC. Translated: CASSLAGRPYNEQFF.

J is TRBJ2-3 and V is TRBV25-1; the D is unclear. V shed 2 bases and J shed 6 bases, with 12 bases lying between them. The CDR3 runs to 14 residues. The germline gives CDR1 MGHDK, CDR2 SYGVNS. The CDR3 DNA reads as TGTGCCAGCAGTGAACCCAGAGCCCGGGATACGCAGTATTTT. Translated: CASSEPRARDTQYF.

J is TRBJ1-2 and V is TRBV19, with D possibly matching TRBD1 (6 bases). CDR1 is LNHDA and CDR2 is SQIVND in the germline V gene (reference sequence). CDR3 length equals 13 residues. The ends were cut back, 6 bases at V and 8 bases at J, with 16 bases in the middle. The chain's CDR3 is CASRWGRDTGYTF. The CDR3 DNA reads TGTGCCAGTAGGTGGGGCCGGGACACAGGCTACACCTTC.

DNA for the CDR3: TGCGCCAGCAGCCCGACTAGCGGGAGGGGTTACAATGAGCAGTTCTTC. It encodes CASSPTSGRGYNEQFF. This sequence joins TRBV5-1 and TRBJ2-1, with 14 bases fitting TRBD2. CDR1 SGHRS and CDR2 YFSETQ come from the germline V gene. J lost 4 bases, V lost 4 bases, and 4 bases had no gene match. The CDR3 extends over 16 amino acids. Drawing the rest from reference TRBV5-1 and TRBJ2-1, the complete variable domain is KAGVTQTPRYLIKTRGQQVTLSCSPISGHRSVSWYQQTPGQGLQFLFEYFSETQRNKGNFPGRFSGRQFSNSRSEMNVSTLELGDSALYLCASSPTSGRGYNEQFFGPGTRLTVL.

The chain uses TRBV9 and TRBJ1-2; D possibly corresponds to TRBD1 (5 bases). The CDR3 is made up of 17 amino acids. V lost 0 bases and J lost 4, with 19 bases in between. The germline V gene encodes CDR1 SGDLS and CDR2 YYNGEE. CDR3 amino acids: CASSVEVKVWGRYGYTF. The DNA of the CDR3 is TGTGCCAGCAGCGTAGAGGTGAAGGTATGGGGCCGCTATGGCTACACCTTC.